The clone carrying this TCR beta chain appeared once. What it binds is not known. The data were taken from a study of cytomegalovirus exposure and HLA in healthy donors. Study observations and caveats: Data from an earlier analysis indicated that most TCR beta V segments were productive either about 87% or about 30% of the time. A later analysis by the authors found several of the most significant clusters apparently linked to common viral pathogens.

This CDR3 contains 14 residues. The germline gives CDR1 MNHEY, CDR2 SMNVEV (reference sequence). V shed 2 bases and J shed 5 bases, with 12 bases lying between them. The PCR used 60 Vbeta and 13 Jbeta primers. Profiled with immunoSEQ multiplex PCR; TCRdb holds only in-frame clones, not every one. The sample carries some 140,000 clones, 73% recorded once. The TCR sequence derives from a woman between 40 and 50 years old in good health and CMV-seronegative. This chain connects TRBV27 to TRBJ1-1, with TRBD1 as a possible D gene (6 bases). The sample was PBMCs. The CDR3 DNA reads TGTGCCAGCAGTTTACTCCTCCAGGGGACTGAAGCTTTCTTT. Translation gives CASSLLLQGTEAFF.